Shown below are 11 T cell receptor beta chains from a single sample sequenced in a study of CD8+ T cells in alopecia areata. RNA extraction was followed by reverse transcription into cDNA, which acted as the sequencing template. TCRdb's table, derived via immunoSEQ multiplex PCR, lists solely in-frame clones and lacks some. The repertoire holds 200,000 to 250,000 clones, under 60% seen once, with more than 1.5% in the top ten. Treatment here: oral pan-JAK inhibitor, 5-10 mg twice daily. The sample consisted of CD4+ T cells sorted from blood, taken at week 4, from a patient treated with tofacitinib. The receptors derive from a human donor with alopecia areata.

The chain couples TRBV29-1 to TRBJ1-5; 11 nucleotides agree with TRBD1. There are 12 residues in the CDR3. Germline V gene lookup returns CDR1 SQVTM and CDR2 ANQGSEA. Unmatched junction bases numbered 1, after V lost 7 bases and J lost 5 bases. The CDR3 region has the DNA TGCAGCGCGGGACAGGGGGATCAGCCCCAGCATTTT. Translating gives CSAGQGDQPQHF.

J is TRBJ2-5 and V is TRBV29-1; D remains unclear. CDR1 and CDR2 from the germline V gene are SQVTM and ANQGSEA. V was shortened by 8 bases and J by 9 bases, with 22 bases between the two germline ends. The CDR3 consists of 13 residues. The CDR3, as DNA: TGCAGCACCTCTCTCAGGACCATGCAGGCCCAGTACTTC. Its protein is CSTSLRTMQAQYF.

This chain joins TRBV30 and TRBJ1-5; TRBD1 matches 7 bases. The CDR3 consists of 13 residues. V shed 3 bases and J 6 bases; nucleotides not matched to a gene: 5. Germline values: CDR1 GTSNPN, CDR2 SVGIG (reference sequence). CDR3 sequence (DNA): TGTGCCTGGAGGGAGCACAGGGGTCAGCCCCAGCATTTT. It codes for CAWREHRGQPQHF.

The rearrangement joins TRBV4-3 to TRBJ2-1; 9 nucleotides line up with TRBD2. Trimming took 3 bases from V and 15 from J; bases not matched to a gene: 6. The CDR3 is made up of 12 amino acids. The V gene's germline CDR1 is LGHNA and CDR2 YSLEER. CDR3 in DNA: TGCGCCAGCAGCCATTTGAGCGGGGGGCGGTTCTTC. It encodes CASSHLSGGRFF.

The chain employs TRBV5-1 and TRBJ2-7, with TRBD1 matching over 7 bases. The CDR3 is made up of 12 amino acids. V gave up 3 bases and J gave up 7 bases; unmatched junction bases: 4. Germline CDR1 and CDR2: SGHRS and YFSETQ. The CDR3: CASSSTGYEQYF. The CDR3 DNA reads TGCGCCAGCAGCTCGACAGGGTATGAGCAGTACTTC.

The J gene is TRBJ2-6, the V gene TRBV4-1; D remains ambiguous. The germline V gene encodes CDR1 MGHRA and CDR2 YSYEKL. This CDR3 region has 16 residues. V lost 0 bases and J 2 bases, leaving 8 bases between the germline ends. CDR3 sequence reads: CASSQDVGTGANVLTF. The DNA for the CDR3 is TGCGCCAGCAGCCAAGATGTAGGGACTGGGGCCAACGTCCTGACTTTC.

V and J are TRBV9 and TRBJ2-3, with 7 positions matching TRBD2. The CDR3 runs 15 residues. The germline V gene has CDR1 SGDLS and CDR2 YYNGEE. V was clipped by 3 bases and J by 5 bases; unmatched bases: 9. CDR3: CASSALGLVEDTQYF. The CDR3 DNA sequence: TGTGCCAGCAGCGCCCTAGGACTAGTAGAAGATACGCAGTATTTT.

V is TRBV2 and J is TRBJ2-3; 8 bases agree with TRBD2. The ends lost 6 bases at V and 3 bases at J; junction bases unmatched: 5. Germline V gives CDR1 SNHLY, CDR2 FYNNEI. The CDR3 has 14 residues. For the CDR3, the DNA is TGTGCCAGCAGCCGGCGGGGGGTTACAGATACGCAGTATTTT. This gives the protein CASSRRGVTDTQYF.

This clone was recorded a few times. V gene TRBV4-3 combines with J gene TRBJ2-1, with D perhaps matching TRBD1 (5 bases). The V gene lost 0 bases and the J gene lost 6 bases, with 9 bases spanning the gap. This CDR3 is built from 14 residues. Germline assignment: CDR1 LGHNA and CDR2 YSLEER. The CDR3 here is CASSQETRGNEQFF. DNA of the CDR3: TGCGCCAGCAGCCAAGAGACAAGGGGCAATGAGCAGTTCTTC.

This rearrangement joins TRBV29-1 to TRBJ2-3, with TRBD2 identical over 8 bases. CDR1 and CDR2 (germline): SQVTM, ANQGSEA. V shed 7 bases, J shed 0 bases, and the junction held 3 bases outside the gene matches. This CDR3 is 13 amino acids long. CDR3 in DNA: TGCAGCGGATTAGCGGGGAGCACAGATACGCAGTATTTT. Protein: CSGLAGSTDTQYF.

The chain has TRBV29-1 and TRBJ1-1; D unresolved. The CDR3 is 15 residues long. CDR1 and CDR2 (germline): SQVTM, ANQGSEA. V lost 4 bases and J 2 bases, leaving 17 bases between the germline ends. The CDR3 here is CSVVGTRAQNTEAFF. The CDR3 DNA is TGCAGCGTTGTAGGCACACGGGCTCAAAACACTGAAGCTTTCTTT.